These 23 T cell receptor beta chains originate from one sample sequenced in a study of Ad26.COV2.S vaccination and SARS-CoV-2 variants (dated by TCRdb to 2020 to 2022). The receptor library was made with the immunoSEQ multiplex PCR assay. In its TCRdb copy, this immuneACCESS table keeps in-frame sequences only and misses some clones. Where compared with another copy, unresolved V genes explain less than half of these, and the others have no known cause. The sample yields 510,000 or so clones; roughly 85% were counted once. The ten biggest clones cover 9.5% to 15% of the sample. In the paper's terms, the treatment or condition label means: 15 to 20 received Ad26.COV2.S at low or high dose, single or two shots; roughly 5 received placebo; per-sample allocation not given. Repertoires of vaccine and placebo recipients were sequenced from samples collected on day 63 after the first injection. The specimen was peripheral blood, collected in a trial of Ad26.COV2.S vaccine versus placebo. The receptor set was obtained from a person between 18 and 60 years old who received the Ad26.COV2.S COVID-19 vaccine or a placebo.

The chain recombines TRBV19 with TRBJ2-3; maybe TRBD2 (6 bases). CDR1 is LNHDA, CDR2 SQIVND, per germline (reference sequence). CDR3 length: 13 amino acids. Trimming left V 9 bases short and J 6 bases short, with 16 bases between. The CDR3 DNA sequence: TGTGCCAGCTCCTTTCGAGGAGGGGATACGCAGTATTTT. This translates into CASSFRGGDTQYF.

In its sample, this clone was seen a few times. This chain joins TRBV6-5 and TRBJ2-1; 9 bases agree with TRBD1. CDR3 length: 15 residues. V shed 0 bases and J 6 bases; nucleotides not matched to a gene: 3. Germline V gene sequence: CDR1 MNHEY, CDR2 SVGAGI. The CDR3 DNA sequence: TGTGCCAGCAGTTACTCTTCGGGACAGGGCAATGAGCAGTTCTTC. Protein product: CASSYSSGQGNEQFF.

The V and J genes are TRBV6-2 or TRBV6-3 and TRBJ1-2; the match to TRBD1 covers 10 bases. Per germline, CDR1 MNHEY and CDR2 SVGEGT. Trimming at V came to 6 bases and at J to 6 bases, leaving 7 bases not matched to a gene. The CDR3 loop spans 14 amino acids. CDR3 coding DNA: TGTGCCAGCAGCGACCCCGGGACAGGGGATGGCTACACCTTC. Its translation is CASSDPGTGDGYTF.

This clone occurred once. V usage is TRBV5-4 and J usage is TRBJ2-3; maybe TRBD1 (6 bases). With 4 bases removed from V and 3 bases from J, the gap between germline ends came to 12 bases. This CDR3 is 14 amino acids long. The germline gives CDR1 SGHNT, CDR2 YYREEE (reference sequence). Here the CDR3 DNA reads TGTGCCAGCAGCCTGACAGGAAGTACAGATACGCAGTATTTT. This gives the protein CASSLTGSTDTQYF.

The chain employs TRBV28 and TRBJ2-1; D may be TRBD1 (6 bases). The germline gives CDR1 MDHEN, CDR2 SYDVKM. V was trimmed by 5 bases and J by 2 bases, leaving 13 bases between them. CDR3 length equals 15 residues. CDR3 sequence reads: CASSPAQGPYNEQFF. CDR3 DNA: TGTGCCAGCAGTCCCGCTCAGGGGCCCTACAATGAGCAGTTCTTC.

V gene TRBV10-3 combines with J gene TRBJ1-1; D might be TRBD1 (5 bases). CDR1 ENHRY and CDR2 SYGVKD come from the germline V gene. The CDR3 loop spans 15 amino acids. Trimming shortened V by 3 bases and J by 3 bases, and 14 bases separated the two germline ends. The CDR3 sequence is CAISDQLGADTEAFF. In DNA form, the CDR3 reads TGTGCCATCAGTGACCAACTTGGGGCTGACACTGAAGCTTTCTTT.

The rearrangement joins TRBV30 to TRBJ1-6; no clear D. Per germline, CDR1 GTSNPN and CDR2 SVGIG (reference sequence). There are 15 residues in the CDR3. Trimming removed 3 bases at V and 0 bases at J, with 9 bases between. CDR3 bases: TGTGCCTGGAGAATGGAGAGCTCCTATAATTCACCCCTCCACTTT. Translation: CAWRMESSYNSPLHF.

J is TRBJ1-6 and V is TRBV29-1; D might be TRBD1 (5 bases). The CDR3 spans 14 residues. Germline CDR1 reads SQVTM; CDR2 reads ANQGSEA. V lost 7 bases to trimming and J lost 10 bases, with 20 bases between them. The CDR3 nucleotides read TGCAGCGCCGGCGCCGGGACGCCAGGCTCACCCCTCCACTTT. It yields the protein CSAGAGTPGSPLHF.

The chain joins TRBV7-2 to TRBJ2-2; D remains ambiguous. The CDR3 loop spans 14 amino acids. The germline V gene encodes CDR1 SGHTA and CDR2 FQGNSA. Trimming removed 6 bases at V and 0 bases at J, with 8 bases between. In nucleotides, the CDR3 is TGTGCCAGCAGTCCCGGATCGAACACCGGGGAGCTGTTTTTT. Protein product: CASSPGSNTGELFF.

This clone has more than one count but fewer than ten. The rearrangement uses TRBV30 and TRBJ2-7; D unclear. CDR3 length: 14 residues. Germline-derived CDR1 and CDR2 are GTSNPN and SVGIG (reference sequence). Trimming pared 1 base from V and 3 bases from J, leaving 13 bases between. In DNA, the CDR3 is TGTGCCTGGAGTGACCCGCCCGCCAGCTACGAGCAGTACTTC. The encoded protein is CAWSDPPASYEQYF.

In DNA, the CDR3 is TGTGCCAGCAGTTACGGGGCCACCGGGGAGCTGTTTTTT. It codes for CASSYGATGELFF. This sequence joins TRBV6-2 or TRBV6-3 and TRBJ2-2, with TRBD1 as a possible D gene (5 bases). The germline V gene encodes CDR1 MNHEY and CDR2 SVGEGT. The V end lost 2 bases, the J end lost 4 bases, and 5 bases lay between the germline ends. CDR3 length: 13 residues.

This clone was found once. V usage is TRBV7-9 and J usage is TRBJ2-1; TRBD2 aligns across 15 bases. V was clipped by 2 bases and J by 4 bases; unmatched bases: 6. This CDR3 has 18 residues. Germline CDR1 reads SEHNR; CDR2 reads FQNEAQ (reference sequence). For the CDR3, the DNA is TGTGCCAGCAGCTTAATCACCGGACTAGCGGGAGGGTACAATGAGCAGTTCTTC. Its protein product is CASSLITGLAGGYNEQFF.

The CDR3 DNA sequence: TGTGCCAGCACCTATTGGAGACAGGGCTCAGGCGAGCAGTTCTTC. It specifies CASTYWRQGSGEQFF. The V call is TRBV6-5, the J call TRBJ2-1, with TRBD1 identical over 7 bases. From germline, CDR1 is MNHEY and CDR2 SVGAGI. Trimming took 7 bases from V and 10 from J; bases not matched to a gene: 16. This CDR3 is built from 15 residues.

V usage is TRBV24-1 and J usage is TRBJ2-1, with TRBD2 identical over 16 bases. CDR3 length: 18 residues. The germline V gene has CDR1 KGHDR and CDR2 SFDVKD. The trim removed 7 bases at V and 2 bases at J, leaving 7 bases unmatched. CDR3 protein: CATSGTSGRAGAYNEQFF. The CDR3 DNA is TGTGCCACCAGCGGGACTAGCGGGAGGGCCGGGGCCTACAATGAGCAGTTCTTC.

V and J are TRBV5-4 and TRBJ2-1, with 8 bases fitting TRBD2. With 0 bases clipped from V and 10 bases from J, the junction kept 0 bases outside the gene matches. Germline CDR1 and CDR2: SGHNT and YYREEE (reference sequence). The CDR3 is 12 amino acids. CDR3 sequence reads: CASSLASGEQFF. The CDR3 DNA sequence: TGTGCCAGCAGCTTGGCTAGCGGGGAGCAGTTCTTC.

This clone was picked up one time. The chain carries TRBV9 and TRBJ2-1, with D unresolved. The CDR3 loop spans 13 amino acids. V was trimmed by 0 bases and J by 5 bases, leaving 6 bases between them. CDR1 SGDLS and CDR2 YYNGEE come from the germline V gene. The CDR3 region has the DNA TGTGCCAGCAGCGTAGTTAAAGACAATGAGCAGTTCTTC. This encodes CASSVVKDNEQFF. Full variable domain (missing parts from reference TRBV9 and TRBJ2-1): DSGVTQTPKHLITATGQRVTLRCSPRSGDLSVYWYQQSLDQGLQFLIQYYNGEERAKGNILERFSAQQFPDLHSELNLSSLELGDSALYFCASSVVKDNEQFFGPGTRLTVL.

With respect to this clone: The same CDR3 can be traced to other DNA sequences in this sample. V and J are TRBV28 and TRBJ2-1; D possibly corresponds to TRBD1 (6 bases). Looked up from germline, CDR1 is MDHEN and CDR2 is SYDVKM. Trimming pared 6 bases from V and 7 bases from J, leaving 7 bases between. This CDR3 is built from 11 residues. The CDR3 DNA follows: TGTGCCAGCAGGCAGGGGAATGAGCAGTTCTTC. Translated, it gives CASRQGNEQFF.

This chain links TRBV19 with TRBJ2-5; TRBD2 matches 7 bases. The V gene end was trimmed by 10 bases and the J gene end by 5 bases; junction bases not matched to a gene: 4. The germline gives CDR1 LNHDA, CDR2 SQIVND (reference sequence). The CDR3 sequence is 11 residues long. The chain's CDR3 is CATWGGETQYF. CDR3 bases: TGTGCCACCTGGGGAGGGGAGACCCAGTACTTC.

V usage is TRBV6-2 or TRBV6-3 and J usage is TRBJ2-2; 8 bases fit TRBD2. The CDR3 totals 18 residues. CDR1 is MNHEY, CDR2 SVGEGT, per germline. The V and J ends lost 2 bases and 6 bases, in that order; junction bases with no gene match: 14. CDR3 nucleotide sequence: TGTGCCAGCAGTTACGGGGCTAGCGGGTCCGAACGGGCCGGGGAGCTGTTTTTT. This codes for CASSYGASGSERAGELFF.

CDR3 bases: TGTGCCAGTAGTATACTAGCGGGAGATTCCTACAATGAGCAGTTCTTC. It codes for CASSILAGDSYNEQFF. The chain joins TRBV19 to TRBJ2-1, with 10 bases lining up with TRBD2. The J segment lost 1 base and the V segment lost 2 bases, leaving 2 bases of the junction unmatched. This CDR3 has 16 residues. Per the germline V gene, CDR1 is LNHDA and CDR2 is SQIVND (reference sequence).

The rearrangement uses TRBV24-1 and TRBJ2-1; the D gene could be TRBD1 or TRBD2 (6 bases each). The CDR3 is made up of 15 amino acids. V was clipped by 0 bases and J by 8 bases, with 13 bases between them. Germline CDR1 reads KGHDR; CDR2 reads SFDVKD. CDR3 residues: CATSDLQGWGDEQFF. The CDR3 DNA reads as TGTGCCACCAGTGATTTGCAGGGGTGGGGGGATGAGCAGTTCTTC.

The chain employs TRBV6-6 and TRBJ2-1, with D possibly being TRBD1 or TRBD2 (5 bases each). V gave up 5 bases and J gave up 10 bases, with 24 bases separating them. CDR1 MNHNY and CDR2 SVGAGI come from the germline V gene (reference sequence). The CDR3 runs 16 residues. The DNA of the CDR3 is TGTGCCAGCAGTCTGAGCGACCGAGGGGTTAGCACCGAGCAGTTCTTC. Translation: CASSLSDRGVSTEQFF.

This chain links TRBV6-6 with TRBJ2-3, with 9 bases identical to TRBD1. Germline V gene data show CDR1 as MNHNY and CDR2 as SVGAGI (reference sequence). V was clipped by 0 bases and J by 6 bases; unmatched bases: 7. The CDR3 has 16 amino acids. The CDR3 reads CASSYSRDRVGDTQYF. DNA of the CDR3: TGTGCCAGCAGTTACTCGCGGGACAGGGTTGGCGATACGCAGTATTTT.